This entry is about one TCR beta chain. This entry is derived from a study of shared clonotypes between healthy human individuals. The V gene's germline CDR1 is MDHEN and CDR2 SYDVKM. This CDR3 has 14 amino acids. Generated by immunoSEQ multiplex PCR, the TCRdb table keeps only in-frame clones and is missing some. The sample yields under 700,000 clones, 85% to 95% seen once. Cells designated naive CD8 were CD45RO-negative and were positively selected for CCR7, with terminally differentiated effector memory CD45RA+ cells excluded. The sequencing input was naive CD8+ T cells sorted from blood. V is TRBV28 and J is TRBJ2-5, with D possibly matching TRBD2 (6 bases). The end of the DNA fits TRBJ2-7 better, so the J call may be wrong. This clonotype was obtained from a woman in her 30s in good health. In DNA form, the CDR3 reads TGTGCCAGCAGTTTGACGGGAGCAACCTACGAGCAGTACTTC. Its protein is CASSLTGATYEQYF.